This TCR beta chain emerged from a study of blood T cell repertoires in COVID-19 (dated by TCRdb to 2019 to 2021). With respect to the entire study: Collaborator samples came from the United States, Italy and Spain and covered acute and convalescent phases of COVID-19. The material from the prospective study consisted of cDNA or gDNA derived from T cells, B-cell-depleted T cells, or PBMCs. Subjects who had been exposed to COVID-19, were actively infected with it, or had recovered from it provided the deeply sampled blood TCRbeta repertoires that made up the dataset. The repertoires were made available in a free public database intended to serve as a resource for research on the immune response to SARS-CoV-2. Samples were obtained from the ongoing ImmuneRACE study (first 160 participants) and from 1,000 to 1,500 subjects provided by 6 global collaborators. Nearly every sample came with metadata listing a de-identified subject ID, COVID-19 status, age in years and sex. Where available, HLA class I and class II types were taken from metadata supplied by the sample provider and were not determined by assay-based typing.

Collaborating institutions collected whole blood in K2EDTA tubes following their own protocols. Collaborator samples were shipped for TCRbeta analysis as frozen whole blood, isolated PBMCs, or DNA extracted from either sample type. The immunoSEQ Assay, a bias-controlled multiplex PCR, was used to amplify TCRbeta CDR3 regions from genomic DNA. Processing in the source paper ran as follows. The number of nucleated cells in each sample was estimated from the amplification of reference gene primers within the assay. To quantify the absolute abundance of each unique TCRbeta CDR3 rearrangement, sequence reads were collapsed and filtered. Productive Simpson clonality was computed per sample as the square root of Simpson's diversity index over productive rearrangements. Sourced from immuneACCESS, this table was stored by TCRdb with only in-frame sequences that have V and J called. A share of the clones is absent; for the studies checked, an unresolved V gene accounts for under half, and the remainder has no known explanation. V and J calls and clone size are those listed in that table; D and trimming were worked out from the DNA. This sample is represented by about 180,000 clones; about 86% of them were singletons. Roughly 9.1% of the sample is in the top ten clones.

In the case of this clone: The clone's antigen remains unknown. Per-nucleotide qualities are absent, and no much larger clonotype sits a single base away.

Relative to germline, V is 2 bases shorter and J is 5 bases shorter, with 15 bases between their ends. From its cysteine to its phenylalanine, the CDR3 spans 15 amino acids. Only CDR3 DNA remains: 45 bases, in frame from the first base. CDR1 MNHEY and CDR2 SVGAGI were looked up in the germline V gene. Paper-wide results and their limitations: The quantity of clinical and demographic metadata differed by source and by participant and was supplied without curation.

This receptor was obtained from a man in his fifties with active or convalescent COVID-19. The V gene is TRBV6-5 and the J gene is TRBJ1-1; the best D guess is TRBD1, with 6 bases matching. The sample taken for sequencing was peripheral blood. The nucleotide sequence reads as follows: TGTGCCAGCAGTTACCGCCCCAGGGGAGGGACTGAAGCTTTCTTT. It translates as CASSYRPRGGTEAFF.